Shown below are 26 T cell receptor beta chains from a single sample sequenced in a study of T cells in Graves' hyperthyroidism and ophthalmopathy. Amplified TCR beta CDR3 regions derived from RNA transcripts. HTBI primers were used for first-round RT-PCR of the TCR CDR3. TCRdb passed the multiplex PCR reads through MiXCR, listing each CDR3 protein once. The sample lists approximately 610,000 distinct CDR3 sequences; 16% were seen once. Specimen: blood. The receptors derive from a woman younger than 35 with Graves' hyperthyroidism.

In this sample, this clonotype turned up many times. The J gene is TRBJ2-1, the V gene TRBV20-1, with 12 bases that match TRBD1. The CDR3 consists of 16 residues. Germline V gives CDR1 DFQATT, CDR2 SNEGSKA (reference sequence). V dropped 3 bases and J dropped 5; count of bases not matched to a gene: 8. For the CDR3, the DNA is TGCAGTGCTAGTGGGGACAGGGGGCGGTTAAACAATGAGCAGTTCTTC. Translating gives CSASGDRGRLNNEQFF.

This clonotype was observed a handful of times. The junction shows a germline mismatch at one end, possibly a read error. V is TRBV10-3 and J is TRBJ2-1, with TRBD1 identical over 8 bases. Germline V CDR1 and CDR2: ENHRY, SYGVKD. The CDR3 has 18 residues. In nucleotides, the CDR3 is TGTGCCGTCAGCCCCGGGACAGGTTTCATTGGCGGGAACAATGAGCAGTTCTTC. It yields the protein CAVSPGTGFIGGNNEQFF.

This clonotype appeared many times. The CDR3 here is CASTSNTGAQEQYF. CDR3 sequence (DNA): TGTGCCAGCACCAGTAACACAGGGGCTCAAGAGCAGTACTTC. This chain joins TRBV27 and TRBJ2-7, with 7 positions matching TRBD1. Germline CDR1 reads MNHEY; CDR2 reads SMNVEV (reference sequence). The CDR3 is 14 amino acids. The junction had 13 bases not matched to a gene; V was cut back by 7 bases and J by 7 bases.

This clonotype was counted only a few times. The genes are TRBV2 and TRBJ2-7, with TRBD1 matching over 7 bases. With V trimmed by 5 bases and J by 3 bases, 4 bases remained unmatched. The V gene's germline CDR1 is SNHLY and CDR2 FYNNEI. CDR3 length equals 13 residues. The chain's CDR3 is CASSRGGYYEQYF. Written as DNA, the CDR3 is TGTGCCAGCAGTCGAGGGGGCTACTACGAGCAGTACTTC.

This clonotype was counted at least ten times. CDR3 amino acids: CASSRTPTGPYNEQFF. The DNA of the CDR3 is TGTGCCAGCAGTAGGACGCCCACCGGCCCCTACAATGAGCAGTTCTTC. This rearrangement joins TRBV12-3 or TRBV12-4 to TRBJ2-1, with D uncertain. The CDR3 covers 16 residues. Trimming removed 5 bases at V and 2 bases at J, with 16 bases between.

This clonotype appeared a few times. This chain uses TRBV5-5 with TRBJ2-3, with 8 bases identical to TRBD2. Germline lookup yields CDR1 SGHKS and CDR2 YYEKEE (reference sequence). The CDR3 runs 20 residues. V dropped 4 bases and J dropped 4; count of bases not matched to a gene: 23. The CDR3 sequence: CASSGRSGDAGGFYADTQYF. The CDR3 nucleotides read TGTGCCAGCAGCGGACGAAGTGGGGATGCGGGAGGTTTTTACGCAGATACGCAGTATTTT.

This clonotype was counted a single time. The chain employs TRBV20-1 and TRBJ2-3, with 8 bases identical to TRBD2. Germline V gives CDR1 DFQATT, CDR2 SNEGSKA (reference sequence). The CDR3 runs to 15 residues. V lost 6 bases to trimming and J lost 0 bases; unmatched junction nucleotides: 8. The CDR3 DNA reads as TGCAGTGCCCAACGAATAGCGGGGAGCACAGATACGCAGTATTTT. This codes for CSAQRIAGSTDTQYF.

This clonotype has a handful of counts. The chain is built from TRBV12-3 or TRBV12-4 and TRBJ1-5, with a weak D call TRBD1 (6 bases). V gave up 1 base and J gave up 8 bases, with 12 bases separating them. The CDR3 consists of 14 residues. CDR3: CASSLGGLSKPQHF. DNA of the CDR3: TGTGCCAGCAGTTTAGGGGGGCTCAGTAAGCCCCAGCATTTT.

The chain is built from TRBV20-1 and TRBJ2-1; D is uncertain. V dropped 3 bases and J dropped 0 bases, with 12 bases sitting between them. The length of the CDR3 is 15 residues. Per germline, CDR1 DFQATT and CDR2 SNEGSKA (reference sequence). CDR3 in amino acids: CSARFGLSSYNEQFF. Written as DNA, the CDR3 is TGCAGTGCTAGGTTCGGCCTGAGCTCCTACAATGAGCAGTTCTTC.

This clonotype occurred many times. The V gene is TRBV5-1, the J gene TRBJ2-3; D tentatively fits TRBD1 or TRBD2 (5 bases each). The germline V and J ends were trimmed by 1 base and 6 bases, with 12 bases remaining between them. This CDR3 contains 14 residues. Germline V gene lookup returns CDR1 SGHRS and CDR2 YFSETQ. Written as DNA, the CDR3 is TGCGCCAGCAGCTTGAGGGGAGCGTCCGATACGCAGTATTTT. It translates to CASSLRGASDTQYF.

To note about this clonotype: A clone one base away is much larger, so this may be a read error. V and J are TRBV6-2 or TRBV6-3 and TRBJ2-3, with D perhaps matching TRBD2 (6 bases). Germline V lookup: CDR1 MNHEY, CDR2 SVGEGT. The length of the CDR3 is 14 residues. CDR3 in DNA: TGTGCCGGCAGTAAGGACTATCTCACAGATACGCAGTATTTT. The encoded protein is CAGSKDYLTDTQYF.

This clonotype was recorded a few times. A much larger clone sits a single nucleotide away, making a read error possible. The genes are TRBV3-1 and TRBJ1-2; 7 bases line up with TRBD1. Germline lookup yields CDR1 LGHDT and CDR2 YNNKEL (reference sequence). The CDR3 covers 14 residues. CDR3 residues: CTSSPLRTGDGYTF. The CDR3 DNA is TGTACCAGCAGCCCCTTAAGAACAGGGGATGGCTACACCTTC.

V gene TRBV5-1 combines with J gene TRBJ2-3; 7 nucleotides line up with TRBD2. The CDR3 is 13 amino acids. The trim removed 6 bases at V and 4 bases at J, leaving 5 bases unmatched. The germline V gene has CDR1 SGHRS and CDR2 YFSETQ. CDR3 loop: CASTRGEADTQYF. CDR3 DNA: TGCGCCAGCACCCGGGGGGAAGCAGATACGCAGTATTTT.

This clonotype was seen a handful of times. The J gene is TRBJ1-4, the V gene TRBV2, with 7 bases lining up with TRBD1. Germline V gene data show CDR1 as SNHLY and CDR2 as FYNNEI. The trim removed 4 bases at V and 3 bases at J, leaving 8 bases unmatched. The CDR3 is made up of 16 amino acids. This CDR3 is CASSGGEGAANEKLFF. Here the CDR3 DNA reads TGTGCCAGCAGTGGCGGCGAGGGGGCGGCTAATGAAAAACTGTTTTTT. Based on the CDR3 plus reference TRBV2 and TRBJ1-4, the full variable domain is EPEVTQTPSHQVTQMGQEVILRCVPISNHLYFYWYRQILGQKVEFLVSFYNNEISEKSEIFDDQFSVERPDGSNFTLKIRSTKLEDSAMYFCASSGGEGAANEKLFFGSGTQLSVL.

This clonotype appeared many times. This sequence joins TRBV7-9 and TRBJ1-1, with D unclear. Looked up from germline, CDR1 is SEHNR and CDR2 is FQNEAQ (reference sequence). V was clipped by 2 bases and J by 2 bases, with 18 bases between them. This CDR3 comprises 17 residues. CDR3 in amino acids: CASSLLGYGLGNTEAFF. The DNA of the CDR3 is TGTGCCAGCAGCTTATTAGGCTACGGGCTAGGAAACACTGAAGCTTTCTTT.

Comment on this clonotype: The junction departs from the called germline gene at one end, perhaps through a read error. This rearrangement joins TRBV28 to TRBJ2-3, with TRBD2 identical over 14 bases. The CDR3 contains 16 residues. CDR1 and CDR2 (germline): MDHEN, SYDVKM. The chain's CDR3 is CVSKTTGLAGEDTQYF. The CDR3 nucleotides are TGTGTCAGCAAAACCACGGGACTAGCGGGAGAAGATACGCAGTATTTT.

This clonotype was observed a few times. The V gene is TRBV24-1, the J gene TRBJ1-2; D uncertain. The CDR3 is 14 residues long. The ends were cut back, 3 bases at V and 8 bases at J, with 15 bases in the middle. Germline CDR1 reads KGHDR; CDR2 reads SFDVKD. The CDR3 sequence: CATSDQGPMRGYTF. The CDR3 nucleotides are TGTGCCACCAGTGATCAAGGCCCTATGAGGGGCTACACCTTC.

This clonotype has a count of ten or more. V is TRBV7-2 and J is TRBJ1-3; D possibly corresponds to TRBD1 (5 bases). The CDR3 is made up of 15 amino acids. Germline values: CDR1 SGHTA, CDR2 FQGNSA. Trimming cost V 6 bases and J 1 base, with 13 bases left between them. The DNA for the CDR3 is TGTGCCAGCAGTTCCAGGGTTGGGTCTGGAAACACCATATATTTT. Encoded protein: CASSSRVGSGNTIYF.

This clonotype was detected ten times or more. The V call is TRBV5-1, the J call TRBJ2-2, with D perhaps matching TRBD1 (5 bases). From germline, CDR1 is SGHRS and CDR2 YFSETQ. V was pared by 4 bases and J by 6 bases, with 13 bases between. The CDR3 loop spans 14 amino acids. This CDR3 is CASSRAGSSGELFF. The CDR3 DNA reads as TGCGCCAGCAGCCGGGCAGGGTCTTCCGGGGAGCTGTTTTTT.

The chain is built from TRBV6-1 and TRBJ2-1; D gene uncertain. Between the trimmed V and J ends, which lost 8 bases and 4 bases, there was a span of 9 bases. This CDR3 is 12 amino acids long. The germline V gene encodes CDR1 MNHNS and CDR2 SASEGT. The CDR3 DNA reads as TGTGCCAGCTTGAGTTTTTACAATGAGCAGTTCTTC. This sequence encodes CASLSFYNEQFF.

This clonotype was counted at least ten times. The rearrangement links TRBV12-3 or TRBV12-4 to TRBJ2-7; D is possibly TRBD1 (8 bases). V was pared by 6 bases and J by 6 bases, with 18 bases between. The CDR3 length is 14 residues. The CDR3 sequence: CASSLKQGEGEQYF. The CDR3 DNA is TGTGCCAGCAGCCTAAAACAGGGGGAGGGCGAGCAGTACTTC.

A few counts support this clonotype. The chain has TRBV7-6 and TRBJ2-3, with 11 bases fitting TRBD1. V lost 5 bases to trimming and J lost 5 bases; unmatched junction nucleotides: 9. Germline loops: CDR1 SGHVS, CDR2 FNYEAQ. The CDR3 totals 16 residues. CDR3 sequence: CASSPGQGAREDTQYF. The CDR3, as DNA: TGTGCCAGCAGCCCCGGACAGGGGGCGCGGGAAGATACGCAGTATTTT. Filled out from reference TRBV7-6 and TRBJ2-3, the complete variable domain reads GAGVSQSPRYKVTKRGQDVALRCDPISGHVSLYWYRQALGQGPEFLTYFNYEAQQDKSGLPNDRFSAERPEGSISTLTIQRTEQRDSAMYRCASSPGQGAREDTQYFGPGTRLTVL.

V is TRBV6-5 and J is TRBJ1-2; possibly TRBD1 for D (5 bases). V was trimmed by 1 base and J by 0 bases, leaving 12 bases between them. The CDR3 is 16 amino acids. Germline CDR1 MNHEY, CDR2 SVGAGI. The CDR3 nucleotides are TGTGCCAGCAGTTACTTCACCGGGACCACTAACTATGGCTACACCTTC. It is translated as CASSYFTGTTNYGYTF.

This clonotype was seen a handful of times. The chain uses TRBV9 and TRBJ2-2; maybe TRBD1 (5 bases). The CDR3 totals 14 residues. CDR1 and CDR2 (germline): SGDLS, YYNGEE. The V end was cut by 4 bases, the J end by 6 bases, with 13 bases between. The CDR3 coding sequence is TGTGCCAGCAGCTTGTCTACAGGTTCCGGGGAGCTGTTTTTT. Encoded protein: CASSLSTGSGELFF.

The CDR3 bases are TGCAGTGCTAGAGATTCCGGGGAGCTGTTTTTT. This encodes CSARDSGELFF. The J gene is TRBJ2-2, the V gene TRBV20-1, with D unresolved. With 0 bases removed from V and 6 bases from J, the gap between germline ends came to 2 bases. The CDR3 consists of 11 residues. Germline V gene lookup returns CDR1 DFQATT and CDR2 SNEGSKA (reference sequence).

This clonotype has ten or more counts. The chain employs TRBV3-1 and TRBJ2-7; 8 nucleotides align to TRBD1. The germline V gene encodes CDR1 LGHDT and CDR2 YNNKEL (reference sequence). The CDR3 is 15 residues long. The V segment lost 4 bases and the J segment 3 bases; nucleotides outside the gene matches: 8. CDR3 in amino acids: CASSPRDRRLYEQYF. CDR3 sequence (DNA): TGTGCCAGCAGCCCCAGGGACAGGAGACTCTACGAGCAGTACTTC.